The rows below give T cell receptor beta chains drawn from one sample of a study of cytomegalovirus exposure and HLA in healthy donors. The data were produced by immunoSEQ multiplex PCR, yet TCRdb's version contains in-frame clones alone and is incomplete. The sample records 200,000 or so clones, roughly 88% being singletons. Specimen: PBMCs. Receptors were obtained from a boy aged 2 to 9 in good health and CMV-seronegative. The CDR3 runs from the conserved cysteine through the conserved F or W.

V: TRBV7-6
J: TRBJ1-3
CDR3: CASSLESQGFRSGNTIYF

V: TRBV30
J: TRBJ2-7
CDR3: CAWSPLDRDNYEQYF

V: TRBV27
J: TRBJ2-2
CDR3: CASSFTSTGELFF

V: TRBV6-5
J: TRBJ1-6
CDR3: CASSYEGYNSPLHF

V: TRBV7-8
J: TRBJ1-5
CDR3: CASSEGESGEEPQHF

V: TRBV10-3
J: TRBJ2-7
CDR3: CAISDLGQSYEQYF

V: TRBV5-6
J: TRBJ2-3
CDR3: CASSSRLAGVTDTQYF

V: TRBV25-1
J: TRBJ1-2
CDR3: CASSDRGDRISSNYGYTF

V: TRBV19
J: TRBJ2-3
CDR3: CASSILARSTDTQYF

V: TRBV11-3
J: TRBJ2-2
CDR3: CASSLDSSTGELFF

V: TRBV5-1
J: TRBJ2-1
CDR3: CASSLGLAESYNEQFF

V: TRBV14
J: TRBJ2-2
CDR3: CASSQGTGYTGELFF

V: TRBV7-9
J: TRBJ1-2
CDR3: CASSLEEINYGYTF

V: TRBV9
J: TRBJ2-3
CDR3: CASSGEFGDTQYF

V: TRBV5-8
J: TRBJ2-3
CDR3: CASSRDRVGTDTQYF

V: TRBV2
J: TRBJ2-7
CDR3: CASSVGTPAYEQYF

V: TRBV6-1
J: TRBJ1-1
CDR3: CASSRVGWPTEAFF

V: TRBV5-1
J: TRBJ2-1
CDR3: CASSSGTTSYNEQFF

V: TRBV6-1
J: TRBJ2-7
CDR3: CASSPLRGQFYEQYF

V: TRBV7-2
J: TRBJ2-4
CDR3: CASSSSGTGQRNIQYF

V: TRBV5-1
J: TRBJ1-1
CDR3: CASSPLPWQGPNTEAFF

V: TRBV5-4
J: TRBJ2-5
CDR3: CASSLDRRTQYF

V: TRBV27
J: TRBJ2-7
CDR3: CASSDAGVSYEQYF

V: TRBV2
J: TRBJ2-3
CDR3: CASSVPQKTQYF

V: TRBV13
J: TRBJ1-1
CDR3: CASSLTARDSEAFF

V: TRBV9
J: TRBJ1-1
CDR3: CASSVVGQGVNTEAFF

V: TRBV29-1
J: TRBJ1-1
CDR3: CSGEQGSHTEAFF

V: TRBV27
J: TRBJ1-2
CDR3: CASSLLSRDTFYGYTF

V: TRBV29-1
J: TRBJ1-2
CDR3: CSVGQVFNYGYTF

V: TRBV27
J: TRBJ1-2
CDR3: CASSIGQGACGYTF

V: TRBV4-1
J: TRBJ1-2
CDR3: CASSQESWPKSGYTF

V: TRBV7-8
J: TRBJ2-7
CDR3: CASSLAQLSGEQYF

V: TRBV5-1
J: TRBJ2-1
CDR3: CASSEEGQLYNEQFF

V: TRBV2
J: TRBJ1-2
CDR3: CASSPGQGYYGYTF

V: TRBV7-2
J: TRBJ2-1
CDR3: CASSLGTSGGAYNEQFF

V: TRBV9
J: TRBJ1-5
CDR3: CASSVTGNSNQPQHF

V: TRBV6-4
J: TRBJ1-2
CDR3: CASSPETGHGYTF

V: TRBV19
J: TRBJ1-2
CDR3: CASSRDTSYGYTF

V: TRBV6-6
J: TRBJ1-4
CDR3: CASSATTNEKLFF

V: TRBV11-2
J: TRBJ2-1
CDR3: CASSLVPATSGGVHEQFF